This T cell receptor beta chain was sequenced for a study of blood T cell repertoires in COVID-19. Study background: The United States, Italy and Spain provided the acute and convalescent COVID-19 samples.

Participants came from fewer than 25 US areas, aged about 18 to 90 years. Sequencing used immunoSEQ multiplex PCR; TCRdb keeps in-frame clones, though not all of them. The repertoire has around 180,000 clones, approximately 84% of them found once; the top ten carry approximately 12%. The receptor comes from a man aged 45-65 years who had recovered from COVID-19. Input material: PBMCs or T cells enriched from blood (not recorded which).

CDR3 DNA sequence: TGTGCCAGCAGCTTAACGTCCGGGGTCCAAGAGACCCAGTACTTC. This gives the protein CASSLTSGVQETQYF. The genes are TRBV7-3 and TRBJ2-5, with D possibly being TRBD2 (5 bases). From germline, CDR1 is SGHTA and CDR2 FQGTGA. V dropped 0 bases and J dropped 1 base, with 9 bases sitting between them. This CDR3 region has 15 residues. The full variable domain, its missing parts supplied by reference TRBV7-3 and TRBJ2-5, is GAGVSQTPSNKVTEKGKYVELRCDPISGHTALYWYRQSLGQGPEFLIYFQGTGAADDSGLPNDRFFAVRPEGSVSTLKIQRTERGDSAVYLCASSLTSGVQETQYFGPGTRLLVL.